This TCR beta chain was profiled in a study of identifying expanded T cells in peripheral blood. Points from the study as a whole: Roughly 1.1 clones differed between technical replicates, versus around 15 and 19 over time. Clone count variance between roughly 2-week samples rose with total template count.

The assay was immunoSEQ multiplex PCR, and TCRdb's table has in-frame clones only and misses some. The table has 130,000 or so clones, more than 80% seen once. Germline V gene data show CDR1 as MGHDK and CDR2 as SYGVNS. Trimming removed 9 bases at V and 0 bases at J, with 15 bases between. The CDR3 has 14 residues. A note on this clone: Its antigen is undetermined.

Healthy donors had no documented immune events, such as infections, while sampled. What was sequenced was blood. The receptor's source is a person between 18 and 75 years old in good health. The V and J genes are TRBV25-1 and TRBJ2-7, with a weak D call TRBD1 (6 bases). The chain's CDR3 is CASNPGQYSYEQYF. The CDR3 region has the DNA TGTGCCAGTAATCCCGGACAGTACTCCTACGAGCAGTACTTC.